These 17 T cell receptor delta chains came from one sample sequenced in a study of γδ T cells in repeated Plasmodium falciparum infection. Gammadelta T cells were flow-sorted from PBMC into Vgamma9/Vdelta2+ and Vdelta2-negative populations for bulk analysis. TCRdb reanalysed the multiplex PCR reads via CATT. Of around 50,000 delta-chain clones in the sample, around 1.7% are singletons; the top ten hold around 16%. What was sequenced was gamma-delta T cells from blood. The receptors here all came from a pool of human donors (malaria-infected and uninfected, not separated).

Comment on this clone: A far larger clone lies a single base away; this is likely a read error. Other DNA sequences from this sample encode an identical CDR3 as well. The chain has TRDV1 and TRDJ1; 9 nucleotides agree with TRDD3. The CDR3 runs 19 residues. J was trimmed by 1 base and V by 2 bases; bases with no gene match: 14. Germline loops: CDR1 TSWWSYY, CDR2 QGS. DNA for the CDR3: TGTGCTCTTGGGGAAAGGATTACTAGGGGGATACCGCCCACCGATAAACTCATCTTT. It codes for CALGERITRGIPPTDKLIF.

This clone has ten or more counts. One end of the junction varies from germline; a read error may be responsible. V usage is TRAV38-2/DV8 and J usage is TRDJ1, with TRDD3 identical over 11 bases. CDR1 and CDR2 from the germline V gene are TSESDYY and QEAYKQQN. There are 19 residues in the CDR3. CDR3 amino acids: CAYRPSFLKALGDTGKLIF. CDR3 coding DNA: TGTGCTTATAGGCCCTCCTTCCTAAAGGCGCTGGGGGATACCGGTAAACTCATCTTT.

Regarding this clone: TCRdb's protein, taken from a much larger clone, differs from this DNA's translation at residue 9, likely owing to a read error; the protein displayed comes from the DNA. This same CDR3 is encoded by further DNA sequences in the sample. The chain links TRDV1 to TRDJ1; possibly TRDD3 for D (6 bases). The CDR3 covers 18 residues. The germline V gene encodes CDR1 TSWWSYY and CDR2 QGS. The ends were cut back, 1 base at V and 0 bases at J, with 18 bases in the middle. CDR3 sequence reads: CALGEQLRRGSYTDKLIF. DNA of the CDR3: TGTGCTCTTGGGGAACAACTACGACGGGGATCGTACACCGATAAACTCATCTTT.

This clone turned up a few times. A far larger clone is one base from this, pointing to a likely read error. CDR3 bases: TGTGCTTTAGGGGGCTCGACTTTCCCAGTACTGCTGGGGGATACCGATAAACTCATCTTT. Amino acid sequence: CALGGSTFPVLLGDTDKLIF. The V gene went uncalled, while the J gene is TRDJ1; the D call of TRDD3 is as the table states it, not checked on the DNA. The CDR3 runs to 20 residues.

This clone has a handful of counts. The mismatch at residues 23 and 25 between this DNA's translation and the TCRdb protein of a much larger clone likely reflects a read error; the protein shown is translated from the DNA. CDR3 loop: CAFGGSSPLGDTGSACLRIATYADRLIF. CDR3 nucleotides: TGTGCCTTTGGTGGTTCCTCCCCGCTGGGGGATACGGGGAGCGCATGTTTACGGATAGCTACGTACGCCGATAGACTCATCTTT. V and J are TRDV3 and TRDJ1; TRDD3 matches 12 bases. This CDR3 contains 28 residues. Germline CDR1 TVYSNPD, CDR2 GDNSRS (reference sequence).

Many counts were recorded for this clone. The protein that TCRdb holds for this DNA derives from a much larger clone and differs from the translated DNA at residue 14, which likely indicates a read error; the protein shown here is translated from the DNA. This chain links TRDV1 with TRDJ1; a possible D gene is TRDD3 (6 bases). In germline, CDR1 is TSWWSYY, CDR2 QGS. The ends were cut back, 5 bases at V and 10 bases at J, with 29 bases in the middle. The CDR3 contains 17 residues. CDR3 sequence: CALGTPSVSGEVGRLIF. CDR3 nucleotide sequence: TGTGCTCTTGGGACTCCTAGTGTGTCGGGGGAGGTCGGTAGACTCATCTTT.

At least ten counts were recorded for this clone. The TCRdb protein, from a much larger clone, departs from this DNA's translation at residue 14, likely by read error; the protein shown derives from the DNA. The chain combines TRDV1 with TRDJ1; 10 bases line up with TRDD3. The CDR3 is 17 amino acids. Germline V CDR1 and CDR2: TSWWSYY, QGS. This CDR3 reads CALGEAVYWGMADELIF. For the CDR3, the DNA is TGTGCTCTTGGGGAAGCTGTGTACTGGGGGATGGCCGATGAACTCATCTTT.

This clone was recorded many times. The protein that TCRdb holds for this DNA derives from a much larger clone and differs from the translated DNA at residue 10, which likely indicates a read error; the protein shown here is translated from the DNA. The J gene is TRDJ3, the V gene TRDV2, with TRDD3 matching 7 bases. The J gene was missing in TCRdb and was found by matching the end of the DNA to germline. Germline CDR1 GEAIGNYY, CDR2 EKD. CDR3 size: 17 residues. CDR3 nucleotides: TGTGCCTGTGACACCTGGGGGAGCTCCCGGGACACCCGACAGATGTTTTTC. This codes for CACDTWGSSRDTRQMFF.

This clone appeared a few times. TCRdb's protein, taken from a much larger clone, differs from this DNA's translation at residue 5, likely owing to a read error; the protein displayed comes from the DNA. The rearrangement joins TRDV1 to TRDJ1; a possible D gene is TRDD3 (5 bases). The J gene is not listed in TCRdb, so it was assigned here from a DNA match to germline. The CDR3 totals 19 residues. With 5 bases removed from V and 0 bases from J, the gap between germline ends came to 25 bases. Germline CDR1 reads TSWWSYY; CDR2 reads QGS. CDR3 nucleotides: TGTGCTCTTGGGAAACCCCTCGTCTTAGGGGAACTCAACACCGATAAACTCATCTTT. It specifies CALGKPLVLGELNTDKLIF.

The sample holds many counts of this clone. The likely explanation is a read error, given a far larger clone one base away. In the same sample, other DNA sequences code for this CDR3. The V and J genes are TRDV1 and TRDJ1; D ambiguous. The CDR3 is 12 residues long. Germline V gene data show CDR1 as TSWWSYY and CDR2 as QGS. The V end lost 1 base, the J end lost 2 bases, and 2 bases lay between the germline ends. This chain's CDR3 is CALGERTDKLIF. In DNA, the CDR3 is TGTGCTCTTGGGGAACGGACCGATAAACTCATCTTT.

The sample holds many counts of this clone. The protein given by TCRdb reflects a much larger clone and differs at residue 17 from this DNA's translation, likely from a read error; the protein shown is the DNA's translation. The rearrangement links TRDV1 to TRDJ1; 8 nucleotides match TRDD3. The CDR3 totals 22 residues. V shed 6 bases, J shed 3 bases, and the junction held 30 bases outside the gene matches. The V gene's germline CDR1 is TSWWSYY and CDR2 QGS. The CDR3 DNA sequence: TGTGCTCTTGGTGTAAACCCGCCTTCCGACGACCAATGTGGGATACGCGCCGATAAACTCATCTTT. It translates to CALGVNPPSDDQCGIRADKLIF.

In its sample, this clone was seen a few times. The TCRdb record carries a much larger clone's protein, which differs from this DNA's translation at residue 8; a read error is the likely cause, and the protein listed here is the DNA translation. V is TRDV1 and J is TRDJ1, with 13 bases that match TRDD3. TCRdb does not report a J gene; here it was assigned by matching the DNA to germline references. Per germline, CDR1 TSWWSYY and CDR2 QGS. The CDR3 runs to 21 residues. Losses at the gene ends were 9 bases for V and 5 bases for J; bases not matched to a gene: 27. Here the CDR3 DNA reads TGTGCTCTGCGGGTCCTTCCTGCGATAATAACTGGGGGATACGCAACTGATAAACTCATCTTT. Protein sequence: CALRVLPAIITGGYATDKLIF.

With regard to this clone: A far larger clone differs by one base, so this is likely a read error. Other DNA variants within this sample encode the same CDR3. Here the CDR3 DNA reads TGTGCTCTTGGGGTATTCTTCCGGAGTCGGGGGATACTCGGCTCGCGAAGCGATAAACTCATCTTT. As protein: CALGVFFRSRGILGSRSDKLIF. The V call is TRDV1, the J call TRDJ1; 9 nucleotides align to TRDD3. The J gene, absent from TCRdb, was called here by matching the DNA to germline. The junction had 28 bases not matched to a gene; V was cut back by 4 bases and J by 4 bases. This CDR3 has 22 residues. CDR1 and CDR2 from the germline V gene are TSWWSYY and QGS.

In its sample, this clone was seen a few times. This DNA's translation and the protein TCRdb lists, from a much larger clone, do not match at residue 11, likely due to a read error; the protein shown is translated from the DNA. The chain joins TRDV1 to TRDJ1, with a possible D match to TRDD3 (6 bases). Germline CDR1 and CDR2: TSWWSYY and QGS. The CDR3 is 18 residues long. The V and J ends lost 2 bases and 0 bases respectively, with 19 bases between them. The CDR3 loop reads CALGELERGRGYTDKLIF. The CDR3 DNA follows: TGTGCTCTTGGGGAATTAGAGCGGGGGAGGGGGTACACCGATAAACTCATCTTT.

As to this clone: Since a far larger clone is one base different, this is likely a read error. This specimen includes other DNA sequences encoding the same CDR3. This rearrangement joins TRDV1 to TRDJ1; 8 nucleotides agree with TRDD3. The CDR3 has 21 residues. Germline values: CDR1 TSWWSYY, CDR2 QGS. The J segment lost 4 bases and the V segment lost 7 bases, leaving 29 bases of the junction unmatched. The CDR3 nucleotides are TGTGCTCTTGCCCAAGGGGACCTCCGTGATACTGGGGGGCCCCTGAACGATAAACTCATCTTT. Translation: CALAQGDLRDTGGPLNDKLIF.

Concerning this clone: Translating this DNA gives a protein that differs at residue 14 from the TCRdb one, which belongs to a much larger clone; a read error is likely, and the protein shown is this translation. The gene calls are TRDV1 and TRDJ1; possibly TRDD2 or TRDD3 for D (7 bases each). Per the germline V gene, CDR1 is TSWWSYY and CDR2 is QGS. V dropped 1 base and J dropped 6 bases, with 39 bases sitting between them. The CDR3 is 23 residues long. DNA for the CDR3: TGTGCTCTTGGGGAACCACCCTTCCTCCCCCTACTGGGGAATACAACCTCCCGGAATAAACTCATCTTT. Amino acid sequence: CALGEPPFLPLLGNTTSRNKLIF.

On this clone: The TCRdb protein comes from a much larger clone and disagrees with this DNA's translation at residue 12, likely due to a read error; the protein given here is derived from the DNA. The V call is TRDV3, the J call TRDJ1; D is possibly TRDD2 (7 bases). Germline CDR1 reads TVYSNPD; CDR2 reads GDNSRS (reference sequence). The CDR3 spans 21 residues. Trimming removed 2 bases at V and 1 base at J, with 35 bases between. The CDR3 reads CAFSAFLQNRRRGEITDKLIF. DNA for the CDR3: TGTGCCTTTTCCGCCTTCCTCCAAAATAGGAGACGGGGGGAGATCACCGATAAACTCATCTTT. Filled out from reference TRDV3 and TRDJ1, the complete variable domain reads CDKVTQSSPDQTVASGSEVVLLCTYDTVYSNPDLFWYRIRPDYSFQFVFYGDNSRSEGADFTQGRFSVKHILTQKAFHLVISPVRTEDSATYYCAFSAFLQNRRRGEITDKLIFGKGTRVTVEP.